This is a list of T cell receptor beta chains from one sample in a study of vaccination effects on CD4 cells after COVID-19. Sequenced by immunoSEQ multiplex PCR; TCRdb stores in-frame clones only, minus some. The table includes about 14,000 clones, 76% detected once. For these receptors, no antigen is known. The sequenced sample was CD4+ T cells from PBMCs cultured with HCoV-229E spike peptides, obtained before COVID-19 vaccination. These receptors were obtained from a human donor who received a COVID-19 vaccine. Both conserved end residues are part of each CDR3. The order of the fields is J gene, D gene, V gene, clone size, CDR3 protein, CDR3 DNA. The D gene is left open where the match is weak. A clone size is listed for some rows: how often the clone was seen (once, few, many), or a class if it is expanded.

>TRBJ1-3|-|TRBV28|-
CASKSGFLGNTIYF
TGTGCCAGCAAATCGGGATTCCTCGGAAACACCATATATTTT
>TRBJ2-5|TRBD2|TRBV11-2|-
CASSLEPPGLDYF
TGTGCCAGCAGCTTAGAGCCACCGGGACTAGACTACTTC
>TRBJ1-3|-|TRBV2|few
CASSGTTGNTIYF
TGTGCCAGCAGTGGAACGACTGGAAACACCATATATTTT
>TRBJ2-1|TRBD1|TRBV30|-
CAWSPFTGTGEFF
TGTGCCTGGAGTCCTTTCACCGGGACAGGGGAGTTCTTC
>TRBJ2-3|TRBD2|TRBV19|-
CATTPGREVLERSTDTQYF
TGTGCCACCACCCCTGGGCGGGAGGTCCTGGAGCGGAGCACAGATACGCAGTATTTT
>TRBJ2-7|TRBD2|TRBV10-2|-
CASSERGLTGYEQYF
TGCGCCAGCAGCGAGAGGGGACTAACTGGGTACGAGCAGTACTTC
>TRBJ2-7|TRBD2|TRBV9|-
CASSSGLAAYEQYF
TGTGCCAGCAGCTCAGGACTAGCCGCCTACGAGCAGTACTTC
>TRBJ2-7|TRBD2|TRBV3-1/TRBV3-2|once
CASSLEDPSSGGTYEQYF
TGTGCCAGCAGCCTAGAAGATCCGTCTAGCGGGGGGACCTACGAGCAGTACTTC
>TRBJ2-1|TRBD1|TRBV6-5|-
CASSNRDRGYNEQFF
TGTGCCAGCAGTAACCGGGACAGGGGTTACAATGAGCAGTTCTTC
>TRBJ2-3|-|TRBV5-4|-
CASSLGGLLGLSADTQYF
TGTGCCAGCAGCTTGGGAGGTTTATTGGGTCTATCAGCCGATACGCAGTATTTT
>TRBJ2-5|-|TRBV7-2|-
CASSLRPSSQGETQYF
TGTGCCAGCAGCTTACGTCCGAGTAGTCAGGGCGAGACCCAGTACTTC
>TRBJ2-7|TRBD2|TRBV12-5|-
CASGLVPQPGLAGAAYEQYF
TGTGCTAGTGGTTTGGTACCCCAACCGGGACTAGCGGGGGCCGCCTACGAGCAGTACTTC
>TRBJ2-7|-|TRBV5-1|few
CASSLAVTNAYEQYF
TGCGCCAGCAGCTTGGCCGTGACTAACGCCTACGAGCAGTACTTC
>TRBJ2-7|TRBD2|TRBV7-9|few
CASSSGLAGAEQYF
TGTGCCAGCAGCTCCGGACTAGCGGGAGCCGAGCAGTACTTC
>TRBJ1-2|-|TRBV30|few
CAWNGYTF
TGTGCCTGGAACGGCTACACCTTC
>TRBJ2-5|-|TRBV5-6|-
CASSLGRFKETQYF
TGTGCCAGCAGCTTGGGGCGATTTAAAGAGACCCAGTACTTC